This paragraph reports one T cell receptor beta chain. The antigen is not known. These data originate in a study of beta chain features in type 1 diabetes. Turning to the study itself: Patients were similar to healthy donors in age and gender (as well as in cell yields). Broader study findings: Patients' naive, central memory and regulatory TCRB repertoires appeared more alike than those of healthy donors. When Type 1 diabetes patients were examined, their TCRB CDR3s proved moderately but significantly shorter in all four CD4+ subsets. Researchers cautioned that cDNA sequencing could over-represent cells with high TCR expression.

Expressed TCRB transcripts got sequenced, as all isolated RNA was reverse transcribed. Measured with immunoSEQ multiplex PCR; TCRdb has only the in-frame clones, and not every one. The sample gives 250,000 or so clones, about 14% of which show up once; roughly 0.019% is in the top ten. The CDR3 contains 15 residues. The V segment lost 3 bases and the J segment 3 bases; nucleotides outside the gene matches: 2. The germline V gene encodes CDR1 SQVTM and CDR2 ANQGSEA. Sequencing used naive CD4+ T cells from blood. The sequence was obtained from a man younger than 45 with type 1 diabetes. The chain carries TRBV29-1 and TRBJ2-3; 14 bases match TRBD2. CDR3 region: CSVDGLAGGTDTQYF. In nucleotides, the CDR3 is TGCAGCGTTGACGGACTAGCGGGAGGAACAGATACGCAGTATTTT.